The sequence of this T cell receptor (beta chain) was determined in a study of T cells in Graves' hyperthyroidism and ophthalmopathy. Authors of the study amplified TCR beta CDR3 regions from RNA transcripts. Primed by the HTBI set, a first-round RT-PCR was run on the TCR CDR3. TCRdb ran MiXCR on the multiplex PCR reads and lists one entry per CDR3 protein. The table has hundreds of thousands of distinct CDR3 sequences, 15% to 20% seen once. This clonotype was counted a few times. What was sequenced was blood. The clonotype originates from a woman between 55 and 75 years old with Graves' ophthalmopathy.

The CDR3 DNA is TGTGCCAGCAGCTTAGGCCATAATCAGCCCCAGCATTTT. The encoded protein is CASSLGHNQPQHF. The genes are TRBV7-2 and TRBJ1-5; D is uncertain. Per the germline V gene, CDR1 is SGHTA and CDR2 is FQGNSA. The CDR3 covers 13 residues. The ends were cut back, 1 base at V and 4 bases at J, with 5 bases in the middle.